The 8 T cell receptor beta chains reported below all come from one sample, sequenced in a study of T cells in Graves' hyperthyroidism and ophthalmopathy. Researchers amplified the TCR beta CDR3 regions from RNA transcripts. The HTBI set primed first-round TCR CDR3 RT-PCR. TCRdb used MiXCR to reprocess the multiplex PCR reads, holding one entry per CDR3 protein. This table holds 400,000 or so distinct CDR3 sequences, roughly 14% found once. Sequenced input: blood. The source is a woman in her 30s with Graves' ophthalmopathy.

Of note for this clonotype: Since a much larger clone is just one base distant, this may be a read error. J is TRBJ1-1 and V is TRBV12-3 or TRBV12-4; no definite D call. Trimming shortened V by 8 bases and J by 4 bases, and 11 bases separated the two germline ends. The CDR3 loop spans 12 amino acids. The CDR3 nucleotides read TGTGCCAGCGGTCGGGTGGGCACTGAAGCTTTCTTT. It specifies CASGRVGTEAFF.

Many counts were recorded for this clonotype. The genes are TRBV28 and TRBJ2-7; 9 nucleotides agree with TRBD1. CDR3 length: 15 residues. Germline trimming cut 2 bases from V and 5 bases from J; bases unmatched to any gene: 7. The germline V gene encodes CDR1 MDHEN and CDR2 SYDVKM. CDR3 region: CASSLRYRGQHEQYF. The CDR3 bases are TGTGCCAGCAGTTTAAGATACAGGGGGCAGCACGAGCAGTACTTC. The full variable domain, completed using reference TRBV28 and TRBJ2-7, is DVKVTQSSRYLVKRTGEKVFLECVQDMDHENMFWYRQDPGLGLRLIYFSYDVKMKEKGDIPEGYSVSREKKERFSLILESASTNQTSMYLCASSLRYRGQHEQYFGPGTRLTVT.

This clonotype was counted many times. The V gene is TRBV15, the J gene TRBJ1-5; a possible D gene is TRBD1 (6 bases). The CDR3 length is 15 residues. The germline V gene encodes CDR1 LNHNV and CDR2 YYDKDF (reference sequence). Trimming stripped 3 bases from V and 3 bases from J, with 12 bases between. CDR3 region: CATSRPGDSNQPQHF. CDR3 bases: TGTGCCACCAGCAGGCCAGGGGATTCCAATCAGCCCCAGCATTTT.

The table lists this clonotype with a few counts. The rearrangement uses TRBV4-1 and TRBJ1-1; D not resolved. This CDR3 is built from 12 residues. V was clipped by 4 bases and J by 8 bases, with 11 bases between them. Germline lookup yields CDR1 MGHRA and CDR2 YSYEKL. Written as DNA, the CDR3 is TGCGCCAGCAGCCGAACCAGCGAGGAAGCTTTCTTT. Translation gives CASSRTSEEAFF.

This clonotype occurred many times. The chain uses TRBV6-1 and TRBJ2-5; no definite D call. V was pared by 5 bases and J by 5 bases, with 24 bases between. The CDR3 sequence is 17 residues long. Germline V gene data show CDR1 as MNHNS and CDR2 as SASEGT. The chain's CDR3 is CASSSLLLAVKMETQYF. The CDR3 DNA sequence: TGTGCCAGCAGTTCCCTACTCTTGGCAGTCAAGATGGAGACCCAGTACTTC.

This chain joins TRBV12-3 or TRBV12-4 and TRBJ1-2, with unresolved D. The CDR3 consists of 14 residues. Trimming took off 6 bases at V and 0 bases at J, with 11 bases between the two ends. This CDR3 is CASSQLGANYGYTF. The DNA of the CDR3 is TGTGCCAGCAGCCAATTAGGAGCTAACTATGGCTACACCTTC.

The rearrangement uses TRBV27 and TRBJ2-4, with 10 bases aligning to TRBD2. Germline V lookup: CDR1 MNHEY, CDR2 SMNVEV (reference sequence). Trimming took 6 bases from V and 0 from J; bases not matched to a gene: 8. The CDR3 totals 17 residues. CDR3 DNA: TGTGCCAGCAGAGGGCTAGCGGGGGCTCTAGCCAAAAACATTCAGTACTTC. Protein product: CASRGLAGALAKNIQYF.

This clonotype was observed at least ten times. This chain's CDR3 is CASSLLSDSDSPLHF. The CDR3 DNA is TGTGCCAGCAGCTTGTTATCCGACTCGGATTCACCCCTCCACTTT. The rearrangement joins TRBV5-5 to TRBJ1-6; D unclear. This CDR3 region has 15 residues. Germline V CDR1 and CDR2: SGHKS, YYEKEE (reference sequence). V was cut by 1 base and J by 8 bases, with 13 bases left in between.